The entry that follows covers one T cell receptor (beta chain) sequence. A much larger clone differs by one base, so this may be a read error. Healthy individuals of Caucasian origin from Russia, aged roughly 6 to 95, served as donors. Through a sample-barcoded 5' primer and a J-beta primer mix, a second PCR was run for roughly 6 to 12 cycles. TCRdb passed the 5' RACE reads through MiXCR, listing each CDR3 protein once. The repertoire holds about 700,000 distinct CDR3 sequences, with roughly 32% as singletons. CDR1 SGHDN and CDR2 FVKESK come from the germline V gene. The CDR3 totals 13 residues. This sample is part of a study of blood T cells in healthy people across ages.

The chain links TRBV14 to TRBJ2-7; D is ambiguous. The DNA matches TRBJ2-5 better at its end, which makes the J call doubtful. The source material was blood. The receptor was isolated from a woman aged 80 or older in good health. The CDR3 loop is CAGSQAPIETQYF. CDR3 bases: TGTGCCGGCAGCCAAGCCCCGATTGAGACCCAGTACTTC.